A single T cell receptor beta chain is shown here with its context. This record belongs to a study of identifying expanded T cells in peripheral blood. V was shortened by 1 base and J by 4 bases, with 16 bases between the two germline ends. CDR1 GTSNPN and CDR2 SVGIG come from the germline V gene (reference sequence). CDR3 size: 15 residues. This table comes from immunoSEQ multiplex PCR, and its TCRdb copy is limited to in-frame clones, with some not included. The profile shows tens of thousands of clones, about 87% of them singletons. The V call is TRBV30, the J call TRBJ2-5; either TRBD1 or TRBD2 may fit D (5 bases each). Sequencing used blood. This TCR derives from a person aged 18 to 70 in good health. CDR3 sequence reads: CAWSATGARGETQYF. The CDR3 DNA reads TGTGCCTGGAGTGCGACCGGGGCCCGGGGAGAGACCCAGTACTTC.